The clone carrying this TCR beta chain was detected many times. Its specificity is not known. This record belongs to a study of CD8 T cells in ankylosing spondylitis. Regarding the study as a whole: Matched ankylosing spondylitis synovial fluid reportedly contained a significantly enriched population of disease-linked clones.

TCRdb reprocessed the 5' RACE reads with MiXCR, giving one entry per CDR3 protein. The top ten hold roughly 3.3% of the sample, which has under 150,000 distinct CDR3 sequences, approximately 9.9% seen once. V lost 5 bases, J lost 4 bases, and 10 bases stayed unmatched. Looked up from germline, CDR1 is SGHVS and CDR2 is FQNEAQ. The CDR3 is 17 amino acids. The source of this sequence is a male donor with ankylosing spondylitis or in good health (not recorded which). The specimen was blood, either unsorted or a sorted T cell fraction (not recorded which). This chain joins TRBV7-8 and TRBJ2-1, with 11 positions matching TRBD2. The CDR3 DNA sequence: TGTGCCAGCAGCCCCCGCATAGCGGGGGGGGTTTACAATGAGCAGTTCTTC. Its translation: CASSPRIAGGVYNEQFF.